This TCR beta chain is drawn from a study of vaccination and CD4 T cells after COVID-19. Study context: Convalescent participants consisted of six males and four females, two being Hispanic. Cells received overlapping spike peptides from SARS-CoV-2, HCoV-NL63, HCoV-OC43 and HCoV-229E as stimulation. Whole-study results and caveats: It was observed that, in convalescent patients, a median approximately 86% of reactive clones arose only post-vaccination.

Treatment denoted: approximately 11-day PBMC culture with coronavirus spike peptide pools or control peptides (ViraFEST assay). For ViraFEST, peptide pools expanded antigen-specific T cells, after which the TCRs were sequenced. Oncomine TCR Beta short-read sequencing was applied to DNA from cultured CD4+ T cells. TCRdb recomputed calls from the PCR reads with MiXCR, one row per CDR3 protein. In the table there are 15,000 to 20,000 distinct CDR3 sequences, under 25% of which are singletons. By share of the sample, this clonotype is medium-sized. Its target is not known. The V gene's germline CDR1 is MNHNS and CDR2 SASEGT. CDR3 length equals 14 residues. Trimming removed 6 bases from V and 7 bases from J; junction bases left unmatched: 9.

The specimen was cultured CD4+ T cells from blood. The source is a human donor with COVID-19. This rearrangement joins TRBV6-1 to TRBJ2-5; 9 bases map to TRBD1. The chain's CDR3 is CASSRGQGVGTQYF. CDR3 bases: TGTGCCAGCAGCCGGGGACAGGGAGTGGGGACCCAGTACTTC.